This TCR beta chain was documented in a study of OX40 agonist ivuxolimab in advanced cancers. Study summary: Eligibility rules accepted prior anti-PD-1, anti-PD-L1 or anti-CTLA-4 therapy, and roughly 42% had some.

In the case of this clone: Its antigen is currently unknown.

Overall study findings and caveats: Among expanded peripheral T cells, antigen specificity went undetermined.

Sequencing was performed with immunoSEQ multiplex PCR; in TCRdb, only in-frame clones are kept and a portion is missing. This table holds 70,000 to 80,000 clones, about 90% found once. This CDR3 spans 16 amino acids. The V gene lost 4 bases and the J gene lost 0 bases, with 16 bases spanning the gap. Germline loops: CDR1 MNHEY, CDR2 SVGAGI. The chain employs TRBV6-5 and TRBJ2-7; D is unclear. This receptor was obtained from an adult with an advanced solid tumor such as melanoma, head and neck, liver or kidney cancer. The sequencing here drew on CD4+ or CD8+ T cells sorted from blood, taken in a trial of the OX40 agonist ivuxolimab. As DNA, the CDR3 is TGTGCCAGCAGTTCGAGACACGATTTAAGCTCCTACGAGCAGTACTTC. Its protein is CASSSRHDLSSYEQYF.